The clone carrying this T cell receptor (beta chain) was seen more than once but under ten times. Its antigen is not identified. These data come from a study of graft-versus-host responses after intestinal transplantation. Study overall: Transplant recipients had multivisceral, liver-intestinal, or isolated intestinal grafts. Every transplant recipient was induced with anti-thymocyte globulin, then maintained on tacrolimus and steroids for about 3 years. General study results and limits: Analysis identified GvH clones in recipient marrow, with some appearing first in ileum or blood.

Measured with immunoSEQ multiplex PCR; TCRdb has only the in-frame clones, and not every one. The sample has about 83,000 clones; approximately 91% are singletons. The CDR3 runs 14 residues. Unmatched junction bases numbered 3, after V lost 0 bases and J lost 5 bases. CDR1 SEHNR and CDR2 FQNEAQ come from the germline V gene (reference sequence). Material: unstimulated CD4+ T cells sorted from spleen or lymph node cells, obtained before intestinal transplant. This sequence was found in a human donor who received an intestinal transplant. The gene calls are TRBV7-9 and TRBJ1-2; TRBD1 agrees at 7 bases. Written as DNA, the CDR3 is TGTGCCAGCAGCTTAGCGGGGACAGAGTATGGCTACACCTTC. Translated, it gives CASSLAGTEYGYTF.